This T cell receptor (beta chain) was sequenced for a study of shared clonotypes between healthy human individuals. The protocol was immunoSEQ multiplex PCR, while the TCRdb copy is restricted to in-frame clones and leaves out a portion. The sample records about 680,000 clones, about two thirds being singletons. V was clipped by 3 bases and J by 1 base; unmatched bases: 6. Germline values: CDR1 MNHNS, CDR2 SASEGT. The CDR3 has 15 residues. Sequencing was done on a sample of memory CD4+ T cells sorted from blood. Subset reported: CD45RA-negative fraction. The chain joins TRBV6-1 to TRBJ2-7, with 7 bases that match TRBD2. This TCR came from a woman aged 25 to 39 in good health. CDR3 coding DNA: TGTGCCAGCAGTGATCTATCTAGCGGATCCTACGAGCAGTACTTC. As protein: CASSDLSSGSYEQYF.